A selection of T cell receptor beta chains follows, all from one sample in a study of T cell responses to AZD1222 COVID-19 vaccine. Sequencing used immunoSEQ multiplex PCR; TCRdb keeps in-frame clones, though not all of them. The sample carries under 150,000 clones, 85% to 90% recorded once. Sequences were derived from peripheral blood, sampled on day 0 of AZD1222 vaccination. The receptors were sampled from an adult in good health. CDR3s include the opening cysteine and the closing phenylalanine or tryptophan. The order of the fields is J gene, V gene, D gene, CDR3 protein, CDR3 DNA. The D gene is left open where the match is weak.

TRBJ1-1 | TRBV5-1 | NA | CASSFVGNTEAFF | TGCGCCAGCAGCTTTGTAGGGAACACTGAAGCTTTCTTT
TRBJ1-6 | TRBV18 | NA | CASSQDQRDSPLHF | TGTGCCAGCTCTCAAGACCAGAGGGATTCACCCCTCCACTTT
TRBJ2-2 | TRBV5-5 | NA | CASSLVGASGELFF | TGTGCCAGCAGCTTGGTAGGGGCCTCCGGGGAGCTGTTTTTT
TRBJ1-2 | TRBV3-1/TRBV3-2 | NA | CASSQANGGYTF | TGTGCCAGCAGCCAAGCTAACGGGGGCTACACCTTC
TRBJ2-5 | TRBV29-1 | TRBD2 | CTCWLADGETQYF | TGCACCTGTTGGCTAGCGGACGGGGAGACCCAGTACTTC
TRBJ1-3 | TRBV27 | NA | CASSLRSGNTIYF | TGTGCCAGCAGTTTACGTAGCGGAAACACCATATATTTT
TRBJ2-6 | TRBV19 | NA | CASSQGSSGANVLTF | TGTGCCAGTAGTCAAGGGTCGTCGGGGGCCAACGTCCTGACTTTC
TRBJ2-4 | TRBV7-9 | TRBD1 | CASSSIGQGGHKNIQYF | TGTGCCAGCAGCTCAATCGGACAGGGCGGCCACAAAAACATTCAGTACTTC
TRBJ2-2 | TRBV5-4 | TRBD1 | CASSWTSGTGGELFF | TGTGCCAGCAGCTGGACTTCGGGGACAGGCGGGGAGCTGTTTTTT
TRBJ1-1 | TRBV5-1 | NA | CASSLENRGWMNTEAFF | TGCGCCAGCAGCTTGGAAAATAGGGGGTGGATGAACACTGAAGCTTTCTTT
TRBJ2-1 | TRBV27 | NA | CASSSILAYNEQFF | TGTGCCAGCAGTTCCATACTAGCCTACAATGAGCAGTTCTTC
TRBJ2-5 | TRBV7-2 | TRBD2 | CASSLFGEGGETQYF | TGTGCCAGCAGCTTATTTGGGGAGGGTGGGGAGACCCAGTACTTC
TRBJ1-2 | TRBV20-1 | NA | CSASEGSRYGYTF | TGCAGTGCTAGTGAGGGGTCTCGCTATGGCTACACCTTC
TRBJ2-3 | TRBV10-3 | TRBD2 | CAISLAGTDTQYF | TGTGCCATCAGTCTAGCGGGCACAGATACGCAGTATTTT